Below, one T cell receptor beta chain is given with its context. Its antigen is not identified. The sample is drawn from a study of T-cell reconstitution after alpha-beta-depleted transplantation in children. Study-level points and caveats: Reported findings indicate that, about two months after transplant, alpha-beta T cells came from several hundred expanded clones, which were derived from non-depleted graft cells. Certain patients had high TCRbeta diversity at day 60, and it came from recipient T cells and thymic progenitors that survived. One year post-transplant, T-cell counts and diversity were largely derived from T cells produced anew.

Trimming took 1 base from V and 2 from J, leaving 12 bases between them. Germline V gene lookup returns CDR1 SGHRS and CDR2 YFSETQ. CDR3 length: 15 amino acids. Library preparation (for TCRbeta) was performed with unique molecular identifiers. TCRdb reanalysed the PCR reads using MiXCR and keeps one entry per CDR3 protein. The top ten clones hold around two fifths of a sample with more than 45,000 distinct CDR3 sequences, around 53% of them seen once. The source of this sequence is a boy younger than two with SCID, due to receive a stem cell transplant. The V call is TRBV5-1, the J call TRBJ2-5; D gene unclear. Sequencing was performed on peripheral blood, taken before TCRalphabeta/CD19-depleted stem cell transplant. The CDR3 protein is CASSLFGLTQETQYF. The CDR3 DNA follows: TGCGCCAGCAGCTTGTTTGGGTTGACACAAGAGACCCAGTACTTC.